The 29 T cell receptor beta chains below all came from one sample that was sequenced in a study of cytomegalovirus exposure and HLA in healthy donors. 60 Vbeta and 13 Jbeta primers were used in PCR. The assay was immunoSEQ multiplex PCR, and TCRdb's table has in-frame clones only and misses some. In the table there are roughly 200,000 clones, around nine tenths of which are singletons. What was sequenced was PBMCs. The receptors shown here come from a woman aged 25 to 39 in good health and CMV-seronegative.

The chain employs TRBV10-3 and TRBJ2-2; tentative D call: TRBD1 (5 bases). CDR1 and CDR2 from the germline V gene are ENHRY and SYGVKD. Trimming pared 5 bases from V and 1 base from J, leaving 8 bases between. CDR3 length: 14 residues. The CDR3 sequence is CAISKTENTGELFF. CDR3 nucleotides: TGTGCCATCAGTAAGACAGAGAACACCGGGGAGCTGTTTTTT.

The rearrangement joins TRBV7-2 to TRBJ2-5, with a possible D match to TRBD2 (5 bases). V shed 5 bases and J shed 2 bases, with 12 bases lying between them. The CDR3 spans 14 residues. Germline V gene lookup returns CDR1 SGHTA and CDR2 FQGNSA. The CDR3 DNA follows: TGTGCCAGCAGCCGCGGACTGCGGCAAGAGACCCAGTACTTC. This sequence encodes CASSRGLRQETQYF.

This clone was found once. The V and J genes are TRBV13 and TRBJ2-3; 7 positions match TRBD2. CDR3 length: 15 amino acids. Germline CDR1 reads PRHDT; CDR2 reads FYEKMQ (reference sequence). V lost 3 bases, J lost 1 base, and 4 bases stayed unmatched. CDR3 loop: CASSFGRMGTDTQYF. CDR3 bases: TGTGCCAGCAGCTTCGGGAGGATGGGCACAGATACGCAGTATTTT.

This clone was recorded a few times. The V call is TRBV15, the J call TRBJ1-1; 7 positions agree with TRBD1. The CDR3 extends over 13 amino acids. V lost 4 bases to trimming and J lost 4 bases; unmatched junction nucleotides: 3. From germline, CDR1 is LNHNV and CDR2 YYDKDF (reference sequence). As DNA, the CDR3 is TGTGCCACCAGCACCGGGACAGTCACTGAAGCTTTCTTT. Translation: CATSTGTVTEAFF.

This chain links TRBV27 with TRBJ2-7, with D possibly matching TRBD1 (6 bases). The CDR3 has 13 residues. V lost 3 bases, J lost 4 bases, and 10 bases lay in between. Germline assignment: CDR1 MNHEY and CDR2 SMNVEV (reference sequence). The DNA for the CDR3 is TGTGCCAGCAGTTTGGCAGGGGCGTACGAGCAGTACTTC. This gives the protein CASSLAGAYEQYF.

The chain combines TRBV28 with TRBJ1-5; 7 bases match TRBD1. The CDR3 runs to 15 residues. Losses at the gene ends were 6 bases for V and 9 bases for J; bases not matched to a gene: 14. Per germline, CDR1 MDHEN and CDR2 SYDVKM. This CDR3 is CASSWTGWDRGPQHF. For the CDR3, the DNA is TGTGCCAGCAGCTGGACAGGTTGGGACCGGGGGCCCCAGCATTTT.

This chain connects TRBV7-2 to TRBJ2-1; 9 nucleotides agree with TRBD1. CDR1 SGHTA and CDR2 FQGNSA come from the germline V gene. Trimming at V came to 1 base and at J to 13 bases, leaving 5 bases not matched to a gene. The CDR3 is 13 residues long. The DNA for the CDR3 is TGTGCCAGCAGCTTAGGTTGGGACAGGGTTCAGTTCTTC. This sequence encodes CASSLGWDRVQFF.

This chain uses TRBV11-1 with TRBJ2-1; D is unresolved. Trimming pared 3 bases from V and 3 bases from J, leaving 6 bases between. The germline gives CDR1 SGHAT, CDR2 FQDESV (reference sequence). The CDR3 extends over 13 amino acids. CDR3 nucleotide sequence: TGTGCCAGCAGCTTGGGCTACTACAATGAGCAGTTCTTC. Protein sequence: CASSLGYYNEQFF.

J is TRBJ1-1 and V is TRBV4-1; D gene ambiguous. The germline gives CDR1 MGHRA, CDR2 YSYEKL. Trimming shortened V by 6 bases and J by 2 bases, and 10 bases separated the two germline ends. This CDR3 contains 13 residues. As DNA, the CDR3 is TGCGCCAGCAGTACCGACTCTAACACTGAAGCTTTCTTT. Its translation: CASSTDSNTEAFF.

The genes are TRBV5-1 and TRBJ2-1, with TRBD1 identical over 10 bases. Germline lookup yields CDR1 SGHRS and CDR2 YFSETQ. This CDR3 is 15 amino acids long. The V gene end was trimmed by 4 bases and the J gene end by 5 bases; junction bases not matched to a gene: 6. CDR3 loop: CASSLGQGLHNEQFF. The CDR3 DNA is TGCGCCAGCAGCCTGGGACAGGGGTTGCACAATGAGCAGTTCTTC.

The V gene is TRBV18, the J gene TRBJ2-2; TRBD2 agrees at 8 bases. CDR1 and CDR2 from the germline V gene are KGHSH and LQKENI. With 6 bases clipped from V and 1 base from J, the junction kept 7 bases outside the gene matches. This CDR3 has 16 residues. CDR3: CASSTGGAENTGELFF. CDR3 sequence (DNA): TGTGCCAGCTCTACGGGGGGGGCCGAGAACACCGGGGAGCTGTTTTTT.

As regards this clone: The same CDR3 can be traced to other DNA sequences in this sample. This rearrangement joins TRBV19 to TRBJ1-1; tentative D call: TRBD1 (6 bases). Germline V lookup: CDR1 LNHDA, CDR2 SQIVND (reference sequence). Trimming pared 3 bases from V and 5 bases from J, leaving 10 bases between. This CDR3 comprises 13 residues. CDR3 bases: TGTGCCAGTAGTATGGGTAGGGGGACTGAAGCTTTCTTT. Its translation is CASSMGRGTEAFF.

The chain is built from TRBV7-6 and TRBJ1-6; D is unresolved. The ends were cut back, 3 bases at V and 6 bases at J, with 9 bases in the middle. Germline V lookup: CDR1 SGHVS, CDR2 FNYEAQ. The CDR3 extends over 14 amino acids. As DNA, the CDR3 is TGTGCCAGCAGCTTCAGGCAGATTAATTCACCCCTCCACTTT. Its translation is CASSFRQINSPLHF. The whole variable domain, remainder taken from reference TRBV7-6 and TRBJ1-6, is GAGVSQSPRYKVTKRGQDVALRCDPISGHVSLYWYRQALGQGPEFLTYFNYEAQQDKSGLPNDRFSAERPEGSISTLTIQRTEQRDSAMYRCASSFRQINSPLHFGNGTRLTVT.

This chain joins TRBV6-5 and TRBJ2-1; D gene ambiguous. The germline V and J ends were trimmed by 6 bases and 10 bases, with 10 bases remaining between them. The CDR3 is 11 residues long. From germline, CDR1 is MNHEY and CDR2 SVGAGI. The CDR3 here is CASRGPREQFF. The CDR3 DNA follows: TGTGCCAGCAGGGGCCCCCGAGAGCAGTTCTTC.

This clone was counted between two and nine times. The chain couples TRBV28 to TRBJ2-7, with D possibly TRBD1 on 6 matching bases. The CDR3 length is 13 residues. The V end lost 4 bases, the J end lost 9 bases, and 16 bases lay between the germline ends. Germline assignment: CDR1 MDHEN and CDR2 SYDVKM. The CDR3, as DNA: TGTGCCAGCAGTTCGCCCACTACAGGGTTGCAGTACTTC. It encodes CASSSPTTGLQYF.

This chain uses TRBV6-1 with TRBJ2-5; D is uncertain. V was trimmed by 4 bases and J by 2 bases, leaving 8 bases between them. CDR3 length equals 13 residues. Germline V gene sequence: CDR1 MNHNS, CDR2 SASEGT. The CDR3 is CASSGPTQETQYF. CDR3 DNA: TGTGCCAGCAGTGGGCCAACGCAAGAGACCCAGTACTTC.

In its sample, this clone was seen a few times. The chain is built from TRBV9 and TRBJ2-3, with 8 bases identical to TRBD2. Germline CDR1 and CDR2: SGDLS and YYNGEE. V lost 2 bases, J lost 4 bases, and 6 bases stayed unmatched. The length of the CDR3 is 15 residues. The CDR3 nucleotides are TGTGCCAGCAGCGTCGGGGGGGGGCCTGCAGATACGCAGTATTTT. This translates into CASSVGGGPADTQYF.

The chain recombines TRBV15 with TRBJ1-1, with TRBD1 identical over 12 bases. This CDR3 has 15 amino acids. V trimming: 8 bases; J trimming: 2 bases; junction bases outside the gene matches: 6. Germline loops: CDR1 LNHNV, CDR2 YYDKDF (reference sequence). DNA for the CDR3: TGTGCCACCGGGGGGGACAGGGGGCGTAACACTGAAGCTTTCTTT. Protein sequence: CATGGDRGRNTEAFF.

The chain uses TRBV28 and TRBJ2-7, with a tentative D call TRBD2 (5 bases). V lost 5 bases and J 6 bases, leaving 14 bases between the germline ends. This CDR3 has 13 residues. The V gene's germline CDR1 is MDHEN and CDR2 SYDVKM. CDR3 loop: CASSILFAGEQYF. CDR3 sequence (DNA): TGTGCCAGCAGTATCCTTTTTGCGGGCGAGCAGTACTTC.

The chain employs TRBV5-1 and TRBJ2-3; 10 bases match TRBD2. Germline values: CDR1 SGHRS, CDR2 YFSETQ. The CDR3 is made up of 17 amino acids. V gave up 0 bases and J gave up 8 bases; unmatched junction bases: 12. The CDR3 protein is CASSLEGSSGGGTTQYF. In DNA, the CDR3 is TGCGCCAGCAGCTTGGAGGGGTCTAGCGGGGGAGGGACTACGCAGTATTTT.

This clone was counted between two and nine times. CDR3 sequence (DNA): TGTGCCAGCAGCCGGGACTCCAGCTCCTACAATGAGCAGTTCTTC. Amino acid sequence: CASSRDSSSYNEQFF. V is TRBV27 and J is TRBJ2-1; D is perhaps TRBD2 (6 bases). The ends were cut back, 6 bases at V and 0 bases at J, with 12 bases in the middle. Germline V CDR1 and CDR2: MNHEY, SMNVEV (reference sequence). The CDR3 sequence is 15 residues long.

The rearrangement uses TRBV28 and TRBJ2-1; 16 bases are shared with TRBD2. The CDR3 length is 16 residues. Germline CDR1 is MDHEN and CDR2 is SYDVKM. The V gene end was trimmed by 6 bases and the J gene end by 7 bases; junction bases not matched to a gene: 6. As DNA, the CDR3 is TGTGCCAGCAGGTTACCGGGACTAGCGGGAGGGAATGAGCAGTTCTTC. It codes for CASRLPGLAGGNEQFF. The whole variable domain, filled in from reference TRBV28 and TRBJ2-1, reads DVKVTQSSRYLVKRTGEKVFLECVQDMDHENMFWYRQDPGLGLRLIYFSYDVKMKEKGDIPEGYSVSREKKERFSLILESASTNQTSMYLCASRLPGLAGGNEQFFGPGTRLTVL.

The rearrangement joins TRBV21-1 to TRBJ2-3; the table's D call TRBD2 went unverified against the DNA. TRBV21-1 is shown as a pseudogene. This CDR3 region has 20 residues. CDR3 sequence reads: CASSPRPGLAGGLNTDTQYF. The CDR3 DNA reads TGTGCCAGCAGCCCCCGACCGGGACTAGCGGGGGGGCTAAACACAGATACGCAGTATTTT.

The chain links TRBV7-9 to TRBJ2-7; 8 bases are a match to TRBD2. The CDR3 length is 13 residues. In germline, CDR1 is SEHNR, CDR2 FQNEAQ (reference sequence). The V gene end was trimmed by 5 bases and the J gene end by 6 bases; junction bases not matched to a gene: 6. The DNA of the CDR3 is TGTGCCAGCAGCCCTCCCGCGGGGGGCGAGCAGTACTTC. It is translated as CASSPPAGGEQYF.

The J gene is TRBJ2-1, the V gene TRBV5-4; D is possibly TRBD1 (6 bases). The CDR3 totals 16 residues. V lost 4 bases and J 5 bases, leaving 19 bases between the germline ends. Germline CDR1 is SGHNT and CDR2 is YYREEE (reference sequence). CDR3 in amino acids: CASSPQGTGLNNEQFF. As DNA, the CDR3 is TGTGCCAGCAGCCCCCAGGGGACGGGGCTTAACAATGAGCAGTTCTTC.

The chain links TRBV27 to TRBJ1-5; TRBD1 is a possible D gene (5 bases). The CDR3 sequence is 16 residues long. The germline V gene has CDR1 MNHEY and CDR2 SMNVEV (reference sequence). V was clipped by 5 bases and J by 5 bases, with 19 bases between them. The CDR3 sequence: CASSRNWGVGDQPQHF. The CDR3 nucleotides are TGTGCCAGCAGTCGGAATTGGGGGGTGGGGGATCAGCCCCAGCATTTT.

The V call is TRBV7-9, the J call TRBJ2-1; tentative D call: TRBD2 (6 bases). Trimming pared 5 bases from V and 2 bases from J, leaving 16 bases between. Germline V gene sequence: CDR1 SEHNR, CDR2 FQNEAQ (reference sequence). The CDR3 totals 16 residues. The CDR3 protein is CASSAPGRGTYNEQFF. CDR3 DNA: TGTGCCAGCAGCGCCCCCGGGAGAGGCACCTACAATGAGCAGTTCTTC.

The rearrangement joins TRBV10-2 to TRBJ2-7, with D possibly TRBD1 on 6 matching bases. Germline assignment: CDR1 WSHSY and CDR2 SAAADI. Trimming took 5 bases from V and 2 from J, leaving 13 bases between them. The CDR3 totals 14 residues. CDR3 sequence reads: CASSPTGRTYEQYF. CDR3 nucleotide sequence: TGCGCCAGCAGTCCTACAGGGAGAACCTACGAGCAGTACTTC.

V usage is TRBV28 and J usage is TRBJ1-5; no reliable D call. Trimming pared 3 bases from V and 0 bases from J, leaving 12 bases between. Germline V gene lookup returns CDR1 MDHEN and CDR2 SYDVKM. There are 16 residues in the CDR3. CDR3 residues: CASSFISIDSNQPQHF. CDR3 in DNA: TGTGCCAGCAGTTTCATCAGTATCGATAGCAATCAGCCCCAGCATTTT.